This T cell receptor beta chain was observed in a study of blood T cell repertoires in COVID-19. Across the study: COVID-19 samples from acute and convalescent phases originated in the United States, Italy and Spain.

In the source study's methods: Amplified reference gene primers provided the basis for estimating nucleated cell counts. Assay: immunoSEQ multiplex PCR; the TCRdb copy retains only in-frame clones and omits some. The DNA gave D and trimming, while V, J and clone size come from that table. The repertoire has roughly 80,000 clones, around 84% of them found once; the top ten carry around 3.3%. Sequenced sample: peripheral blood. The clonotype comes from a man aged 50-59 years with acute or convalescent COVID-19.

CDR3 coding DNA: TGTGCCAGCAGTTTTCAAGAGGGTTCACCCCTCCACTTT. It yields the protein CASSFQEGSPLHF. The chain links TRBV27 to TRBJ1-6, with D uncertain. Trimming left V 3 bases short and J 9 bases short, with 9 bases between. Germline V gene lookup returns CDR1 MNHEY and CDR2 SMNVEV (reference sequence). This CDR3 region has 13 residues.